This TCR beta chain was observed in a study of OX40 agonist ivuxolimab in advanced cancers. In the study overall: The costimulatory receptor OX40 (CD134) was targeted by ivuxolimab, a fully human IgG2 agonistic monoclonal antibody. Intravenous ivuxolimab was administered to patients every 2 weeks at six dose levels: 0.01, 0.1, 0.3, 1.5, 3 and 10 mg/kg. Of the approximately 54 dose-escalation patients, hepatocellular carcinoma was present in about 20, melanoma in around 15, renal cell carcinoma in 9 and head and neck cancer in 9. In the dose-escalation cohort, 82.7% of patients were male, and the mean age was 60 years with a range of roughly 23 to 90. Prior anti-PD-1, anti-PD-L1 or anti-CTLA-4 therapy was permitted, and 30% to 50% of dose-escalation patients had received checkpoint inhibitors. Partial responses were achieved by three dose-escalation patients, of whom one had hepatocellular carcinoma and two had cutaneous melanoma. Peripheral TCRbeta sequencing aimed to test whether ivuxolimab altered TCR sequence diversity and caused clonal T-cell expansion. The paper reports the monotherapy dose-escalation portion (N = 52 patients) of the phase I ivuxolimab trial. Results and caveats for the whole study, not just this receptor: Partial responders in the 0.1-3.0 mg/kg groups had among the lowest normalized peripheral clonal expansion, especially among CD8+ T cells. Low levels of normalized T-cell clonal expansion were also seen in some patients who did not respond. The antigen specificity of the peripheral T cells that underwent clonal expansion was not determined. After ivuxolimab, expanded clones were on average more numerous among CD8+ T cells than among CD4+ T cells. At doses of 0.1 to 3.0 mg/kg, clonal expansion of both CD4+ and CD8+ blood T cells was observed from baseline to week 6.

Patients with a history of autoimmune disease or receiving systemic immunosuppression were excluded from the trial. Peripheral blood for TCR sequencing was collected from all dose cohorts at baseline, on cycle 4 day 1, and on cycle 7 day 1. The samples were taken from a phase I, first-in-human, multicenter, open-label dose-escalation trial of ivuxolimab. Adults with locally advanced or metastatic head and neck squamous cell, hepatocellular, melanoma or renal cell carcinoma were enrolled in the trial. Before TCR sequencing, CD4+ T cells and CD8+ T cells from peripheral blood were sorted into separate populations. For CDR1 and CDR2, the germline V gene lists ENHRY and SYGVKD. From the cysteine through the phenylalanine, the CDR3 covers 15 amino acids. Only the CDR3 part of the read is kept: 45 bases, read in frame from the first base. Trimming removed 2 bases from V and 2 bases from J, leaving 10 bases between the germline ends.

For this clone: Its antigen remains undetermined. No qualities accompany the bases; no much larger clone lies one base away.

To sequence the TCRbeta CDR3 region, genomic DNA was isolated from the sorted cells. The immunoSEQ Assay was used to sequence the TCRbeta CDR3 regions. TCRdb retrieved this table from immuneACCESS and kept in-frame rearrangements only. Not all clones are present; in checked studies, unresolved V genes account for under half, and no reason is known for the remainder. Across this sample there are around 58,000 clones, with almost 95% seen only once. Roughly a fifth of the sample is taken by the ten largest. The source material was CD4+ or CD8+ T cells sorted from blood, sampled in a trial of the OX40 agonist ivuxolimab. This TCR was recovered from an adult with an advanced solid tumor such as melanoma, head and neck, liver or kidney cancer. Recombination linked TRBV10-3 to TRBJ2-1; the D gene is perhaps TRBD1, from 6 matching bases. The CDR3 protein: CAISEEQGTYNEQFF. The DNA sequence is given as TGTGCCATCAGTGAGGAACAGGGAACCTACAATGAGCAGTTCTTC.